The 29 T cell receptor beta chains presented below share a single source sample, sequenced in a study of follicular helper T cells after annual influenza vaccination (dated by TCRdb to about 2017). The time point label of this sample denotes: 2014-2015 season, pre-vaccination. Library generation was performed with the immunoSEQ multiplex PCR assay. Drawn from immuneACCESS, this table holds only the in-frame rearrangements with V and J called that TCRdb kept. Clones are partly lost; checked studies trace under half to an unresolved V gene and leave the rest unexplained. The sample contains 7,500 to 10,000 clones, about 80% of them found a single time. The biggest ten clones account for 3% to 3.5% of the sample. The specimen comprised CXCR5+ CD38- circulating T follicular helper cells from blood, sampled on the day of influenza vaccination. The cell subset or site tag for this specimen amounts to: circulating Tfh, non-naive CD4+CXCR5+PD-1+ (ICOS+CD38+ or ICOS-CD38-). These receptors were obtained from an adult who received the influenza vaccine.

V gene TRBV28 combines with J gene TRBJ1-6; D is unclear. The CDR3 is 13 residues long. Germline V gene sequence: CDR1 MDHEN, CDR2 SYDVKM. Trimming stripped 4 bases from V and 6 bases from J, with 7 bases between. The CDR3 DNA reads TGTGCCAGCAGTTGGGGTTTTAATTCACCCCTCCACTTT. Its translation is CASSWGFNSPLHF.

The chain carries TRBV15 and TRBJ1-6; D ambiguous. The CDR3 covers 13 residues. Germline CDR1 and CDR2: LNHNV and YYDKDF (reference sequence). V was trimmed by 9 bases and J by 6 bases, leaving 12 bases between them. The CDR3 region has the DNA TGTGCCACACAAAGGGCCCGTAATTCACCCCTCCACTTT. Protein: CATQRARNSPLHF.

This clone was recorded once. V and J are TRBV7-7 and TRBJ2-1, with 9 bases lining up with TRBD2. This CDR3 has 16 amino acids. Germline trimming cut 1 base from V and 15 bases from J; bases unmatched to any gene: 16. Germline CDR1 reads SSHAT; CDR2 reads FNYEAQ (reference sequence). The CDR3 sequence: CASSLDVVSGRRERFF. The CDR3 DNA reads TGTGCCAGCAGCTTAGATGTTGTAAGCGGGAGGCGGGAACGGTTCTTC. Together with reference TRBV7-7 and TRBJ2-1, the CDR3 gives the full variable domain: GAGVSQSPRYKVTKRGQDVTLRCDPISSHATLYWYQQALGQGPEFLTYFNYEAQPDKSGLPSDRFSAERPEGSISTLTIQRTEQRDSAMYRCASSLDVVSGRRERFFGPGTRLTVL.

The chain has TRBV4-3 and TRBJ1-1; tentative D call: TRBD1 (6 bases). V was shortened by 0 bases and J by 6 bases, with 14 bases between the two germline ends. The CDR3 contains 15 residues. Germline CDR1 and CDR2: LGHNA and YSLEER. CDR3 DNA sequence: TGCGCCAGCAGCCAAGAGGTACAGGGCAGCGCTGAAGCTTTCTTT. As protein: CASSQEVQGSAEAFF.

The chain recombines TRBV5-1 with TRBJ1-2; 10 nucleotides line up with TRBD1. V was clipped by 4 bases and J by 2 bases; unmatched bases: 2. Germline CDR1 is SGHRS and CDR2 is YFSETQ. The CDR3 spans 14 residues. CDR3 DNA: TGCGCCAGCAGCAGGACAGGGGGAAACTATGGCTACACCTTC. Residues: CASSRTGGNYGYTF.

This rearrangement joins TRBV29-1 to TRBJ2-2; 10 positions match TRBD1. This CDR3 has 13 amino acids. With 6 bases clipped from V and 6 bases from J, the junction kept 4 bases outside the gene matches. Germline V gene sequence: CDR1 SQVTM, CDR2 ANQGSEA. CDR3 sequence: CSVGTGVPGELFF. CDR3 DNA sequence: TGCAGCGTGGGGACAGGGGTTCCCGGGGAGCTGTTTTTT.

The V and J genes are TRBV2 and TRBJ1-1, with 7 bases that match TRBD1. Germline CDR1 reads SNHLY; CDR2 reads FYNNEI. Trimming took 2 bases from V and 11 from J; bases not matched to a gene: 8. This CDR3 has 13 residues. The CDR3 spells CASSERQGPGAFF. CDR3 nucleotides: TGTGCCAGCAGTGAACGACAGGGACCGGGGGCTTTCTTT. The entire variable domain, with the rest obtained from reference TRBV2 and TRBJ1-1, is as follows: EPEVTQTPSHQVTQMGQEVILRCVPISNHLYFYWYRQILGQKVEFLVSFYNNEISEKSEIFDDQFSVERPDGSNFTLKIRSTKLEDSAMYFCASSERQGPGAFFGQGTRLTVV.

The sample holds a few counts of this clone. V and J are TRBV19 and TRBJ2-7; 9 positions match TRBD1. This CDR3 is built from 15 residues. J gave up 4 bases and V 3 bases, and 7 bases lay outside the gene matches. CDR1 and CDR2 from the germline V gene are LNHDA and SQIVND (reference sequence). This chain's CDR3 is CASSISGDRVYEQYF. The CDR3 DNA sequence: TGTGCCAGTAGTATTTCGGGGGACAGGGTGTACGAGCAGTACTTC.

The chain employs TRBV5-1 and TRBJ2-3, with 10 bases that match TRBD1. Germline V gene sequence: CDR1 SGHRS, CDR2 YFSETQ. The CDR3 totals 16 residues. V lost 0 bases, J lost 6 bases, and 7 bases stayed unmatched. Here the CDR3 DNA reads TGCGCCAGCAGCTTGGGGTGGGACAGGGGATTCGATACGCAGTATTTT. Translated: CASSLGWDRGFDTQYF.

V and J are TRBV18 and TRBJ2-1, with 7 bases that match TRBD2. CDR1 is KGHSH and CDR2 is LQKENI in the germline V gene. CDR3 length: 17 residues. V lost 2 bases and J lost 9; bases outside the gene matches: 16. The CDR3 loop reads CASSPTSPGGGAPEQFF. The CDR3 bases are TGTGCCAGCTCACCAACTTCGCCGGGAGGCGGGGCTCCTGAGCAGTTCTTC.

The chain links TRBV9 to TRBJ2-7; a possible D gene is TRBD2 (7 bases). V was shortened by 0 bases and J by 4 bases, with 20 bases between the two germline ends. The CDR3 is 17 residues long. In germline, CDR1 is SGDLS, CDR2 YYNGEE. CDR3 bases: TGTGCCAGCAGCGTAGAGGAGAGGCCGGGGGGCTTATACGAGCAGTACTTC. Its protein is CASSVEERPGGLYEQYF.

The table lists this clone with a count of one. The rearrangement joins TRBV6-1 to TRBJ2-1, with 8 bases fitting TRBD1. The V gene end was trimmed by 7 bases and the J gene end by 9 bases; junction bases not matched to a gene: 5. Germline CDR1 and CDR2: MNHNS and SASEGT. CDR3 size: 12 residues. The CDR3 protein is CASTQTGVEQFF. CDR3 coding DNA: TGTGCCAGCACCCAGACAGGGGTTGAGCAGTTCTTC.

This chain links TRBV28 with TRBJ1-5; D may be TRBD1 (5 bases). The CDR3 is 14 residues long. V was shortened by 4 bases and J by 11 bases, with 18 bases between the two germline ends. CDR1 MDHEN and CDR2 SYDVKM come from the germline V gene. The CDR3 region is CASSSPSRDSAQHF. CDR3 DNA sequence: TGTGCCAGCAGTTCCCCCTCCAGGGACTCAGCCCAGCATTTT.

This chain uses TRBV30 with TRBJ1-2, with D unresolved. CDR3 size: 13 residues. Germline V gene data show CDR1 as GTSNPN and CDR2 as SVGIG (reference sequence). V lost 3 bases and J lost 8, with 16 bases in between. The DNA for the CDR3 is TGTGCCTGGAGGAAGGGAGGAACGGAGGGCTACACCTTC. Amino acids: CAWRKGGTEGYTF. Filled out from reference TRBV30 and TRBJ1-2, the complete variable domain reads SQTIHQWPATLVQPVGSPLSLECTVEGTSNPNLYWYRQAAGRGLQLLFYSVGIGQISSEVPQNLSASRPQDRQFILSSKKLLLSDSGFYLCAWRKGGTEGYTFGSGTRLTVV.

This clone has a handful of counts. The CDR3 region has the DNA TGTGCCAGTAAAAGGGGTTCGACCTATAATTCACCCCTCCACTTT. Translated, it gives CASKRGSTYNSPLHF. The chain recombines TRBV19 with TRBJ1-6; possible D gene TRBD1, 5 bases. Germline CDR1 is LNHDA and CDR2 is SQIVND (reference sequence). There are 15 residues in the CDR3. V was trimmed by 7 bases and J by 2 bases, leaving 12 bases between them. The complete variable domain, with remaining parts taken from reference TRBV19 and TRBJ1-6, reads DGGITQSPKYLFRKEGQNVTLSCEQNLNHDAMYWYRQDPGQGLRLIYYSQIVNDFQKGDIAEGYSVSREKKESFPLTVTSAQKNPTAFYLCASKRGSTYNSPLHFGNGTRLTVT.

V and J are TRBV7-2 and TRBJ2-1; a weak D match, TRBD1 (5 bases). The CDR3 extends over 13 amino acids. The V gene's germline CDR1 is SGHTA and CDR2 FQGNSA. Deletions cut 3 bases from V and 6 bases from J, with 9 bases between. The CDR3 reads CASSFQGSNEQFF. The CDR3 DNA reads as TGTGCCAGCAGCTTCCAGGGTTCCAATGAGCAGTTCTTC.

This clone showed up just once. The rearrangement links TRBV30 to TRBJ1-1; D ambiguous. The CDR3 loop spans 14 amino acids. Trimming removed 2 bases from V and 0 bases from J, with 10 bases in between. The germline V gene has CDR1 GTSNPN and CDR2 SVGIG (reference sequence). CDR3 nucleotides: TGTGCCTGGAGTAGTGGACTACTGAACACTGAAGCTTTCTTT. The encoded protein is CAWSSGLLNTEAFF.

This clone was found a few times. The chain employs TRBV7-3 and TRBJ1-6; 12 positions agree with TRBD1. There are 15 residues in the CDR3. The V segment lost 4 bases and the J segment 11 bases; nucleotides outside the gene matches: 6. Germline assignment: CDR1 SGHTA and CDR2 FQGTGA. This CDR3 is CASSSGTGGVAPLHF. As DNA, the CDR3 is TGTGCCAGCAGCTCTGGGACAGGGGGCGTCGCACCCCTCCACTTT. Full variable domain (rest looked up from reference TRBV7-3 and TRBJ1-6): GAGVSQTPSNKVTEKGKYVELRCDPISGHTALYWYRQSLGQGPEFLIYFQGTGAADDSGLPNDRFFAVRPEGSVSTLKIQRTERGDSAVYLCASSSGTGGVAPLHFGNGTRLTVT.

The CDR3 here is CASKQGGAGELFF. CDR3 DNA sequence: TGTGCCAGCAAACAGGGTGGGGCCGGGGAGCTGTTTTTT. The J gene is TRBJ2-2, the V gene TRBV6-5; D may be TRBD1 (6 bases). CDR3 size: 13 residues. CDR1 is MNHEY, CDR2 SVGAGI, per germline. V shed 7 bases and J shed 6 bases, with 12 bases lying between them.

The chain employs TRBV5-8 and TRBJ1-2; 9 bases agree with TRBD1. The CDR3 runs 14 residues. The germline CDR1 and CDR2 sequences are SGHTS and YDEGEE. The ends lost 2 bases at V and 9 bases at J; junction bases unmatched: 8. Here the CDR3 DNA reads TGTGCCAGCAGCTTCCGGGACAGGGATAGGCGCTACACCTTC. This codes for CASSFRDRDRRYTF.

V usage is TRBV19 and J usage is TRBJ2-7; no clear D gene. V lost 7 bases to trimming and J lost 0 bases, with 10 bases between them. Germline V gene lookup returns CDR1 LNHDA and CDR2 SQIVND (reference sequence). The CDR3 extends over 13 amino acids. CDR3 coding DNA: TGTGCCAGTATGGCGGCGGACTCCTACGAGCAGTACTTC. Translating gives CASMAADSYEQYF.

CDR3 sequence reads: CASSTGLAGYTDTQYF. In DNA, the CDR3 is TGCGCCAGCAGCACTGGACTAGCGGGATACACAGATACGCAGTATTTT. The rearrangement joins TRBV5-1 to TRBJ2-3; 12 bases are shared with TRBD2. The CDR3 is 16 amino acids. Trimming took 4 bases from V and 2 from J; bases not matched to a gene: 5. Germline CDR1 is SGHRS and CDR2 is YFSETQ.

This clone has a single count. The J gene is TRBJ2-3, the V gene TRBV4-3; 11 positions agree with TRBD2. From germline, CDR1 is LGHNA and CDR2 YSLEER. The CDR3 is 15 amino acids. With 4 bases clipped from V and 5 bases from J, the junction kept 5 bases outside the gene matches. The CDR3 sequence: CASSRTTSGEDTQYF. The DNA for the CDR3 is TGCGCCAGCAGCCGAACGACTAGCGGGGAAGATACGCAGTATTTT.

The V and J genes are TRBV7-2 and TRBJ1-1; a weak D match, TRBD1 (5 bases). CDR1 SGHTA and CDR2 FQGNSA come from the germline V gene. The CDR3 extends over 13 amino acids. Trimming pared 2 bases from V and 4 bases from J, leaving 8 bases between. In DNA form, the CDR3 reads TGTGCCAGCAGCTTAAGCAGGGCCACTGAAGCTTTCTTT. Translating gives CASSLSRATEAFF.

The chain has TRBV19 and TRBJ1-5, with D hard to call. Trimming pared 7 bases from V and 3 bases from J, leaving 16 bases between. The CDR3 covers 15 residues. Per the germline V gene, CDR1 is LNHDA and CDR2 is SQIVND (reference sequence). CDR3 sequence: CASNPQGRPNQPQHF. The CDR3 DNA follows: TGTGCCAGTAACCCACAAGGCAGACCCAATCAGCCCCAGCATTTT.

This chain connects TRBV19 to TRBJ2-3; TRBD1 matches at 7 bases. From germline, CDR1 is LNHDA and CDR2 SQIVND (reference sequence). V lost 5 bases, J lost 6 bases, and 5 bases stayed unmatched. The CDR3 runs to 13 residues. CDR3 coding DNA: TGTGCCAGTAGTGGGCAGACAGGGGATACGCAGTATTTT. This encodes CASSGQTGDTQYF.

This clone was observed a single time. V is TRBV7-8 and J is TRBJ1-1, with D hard to call. Germline V lookup: CDR1 SGHVS, CDR2 FQNEAQ. V gave up 2 bases and J gave up 0 bases, with 7 bases separating them. The CDR3 consists of 14 residues. The CDR3 sequence: CASSLNRMNTEAFF. As DNA, the CDR3 is TGTGCCAGCAGCTTAAATAGGATGAACACTGAAGCTTTCTTT.

CDR3: CASSEVENTEAFF. The CDR3 nucleotides read TGTGCCAGCAGTGAAGTGGAAAACACTGAAGCTTTCTTT. The gene calls are TRBV6-4 and TRBJ1-1; no clear D gene. CDR1 and CDR2 (germline): MRHNA, SNTAGT. V was shortened by 3 bases and J by 2 bases, with 7 bases between the two germline ends. This CDR3 is built from 13 residues.

V is TRBV19 and J is TRBJ1-4, with D hard to call. Germline-derived CDR1 and CDR2 are LNHDA and SQIVND (reference sequence). The CDR3 extends over 13 amino acids. V lost 7 bases and J lost 7, with 13 bases in between. CDR3 amino acids: CASKGAEREKLFF. The CDR3 bases are TGTGCCAGTAAGGGAGCGGAGCGTGAAAAACTGTTTTTT.